Listed below are T cell receptor beta chains from one sample, sequenced in a study of OX40 agonist ivuxolimab in advanced cancers. TCRdb's copy holds only in-frame clones and misses some; the assay was immunoSEQ multiplex PCR. Of 50,000 or so clones in the sample, over 85% were seen once. The sequencing used CD4+ or CD8+ T cells sorted from blood, collected in a trial of the OX40 agonist ivuxolimab. The receptor source for this set is an adult with an advanced solid tumor such as melanoma, head and neck, liver or kidney cancer. Both conserved end residues are part of each CDR3. The D gene is left open where the match is weak. The size of a clone is reported for some rows only, either as once, few or many, or as a class for expanded clones.

J	V	D	size	CDR3	DNA
TRBJ2-7	TRBV19	NA	NA	CASSIRTPGVPYEQYF	TGTGCCAGTAGTATCCGGACGCCTGGGGTCCCCTACGAGCAGTACTTC
TRBJ2-5	TRBV27	NA	medium-sized	CASSPNQETQYF	TGTGCCAGCAGTCCGAACCAAGAGACCCAGTACTTC
TRBJ1-5	TRBV19	NA	NA	CASNGSNQPQHF	TGTGCCAGTAATGGGAGCAATCAGCCCCAGCATTTT
TRBJ1-5	TRBV27	TRBD1	NA	CASRTGFSNQPQHF	TGTGCCAGTAGGACAGGTTTCAGCAATCAGCCCCAGCATTTT
TRBJ1-1	TRBV7-6	TRBD1	NA	CASSLVPHGQGANTEAFF	TGTGCCAGCAGCTTAGTCCCGCACGGACAGGGGGCGAACACTGAAGCTTTCTTT
TRBJ1-2	TRBV6-5	NA	once	CASSFFAAEGYGYTF	TGTGCCAGCAGTTTCTTCGCAGCGGAGGGCTATGGCTACACCTTC
TRBJ2-7	TRBV6-5	TRBD2	NA	CASSYFPSGTDEQYF	TGTGCCAGCAGTTACTTTCCTAGCGGGACGGACGAGCAGTACTTC
TRBJ2-1	TRBV9	NA	once	CASSALDYNEQFF	TGTGCCAGCAGCGCCTTGGACTACAATGAGCAGTTCTTC
TRBJ1-3	TRBV30	NA	NA	CAWSSKDTIYF	TGTGCCTGGAGCTCGAAAGACACCATATATTTT
TRBJ1-6	TRBV27	NA	NA	CASSLNRAHNSPLHF	TGTGCCAGCAGCCTAAACAGGGCCCATAATTCACCCCTCCACTTT
TRBJ2-1	TRBV19	TRBD2	once	CASSSSLAANEQFF	TGTGCCAGTAGTAGTAGCCTAGCGGCCAACGAGCAGTTCTTC
TRBJ2-7	TRBV9	TRBD2	few	CASSVALAGSEQYF	TGTGCCAGCAGCGTAGCTTTAGCGGGAAGCGAGCAGTACTTC
TRBJ2-7	TRBV5-1	TRBD1	NA	CASSAVQGTTYEQYF	TGCGCCAGCAGCGCCGTACAGGGGACCACCTACGAGCAGTACTTC
TRBJ2-3	TRBV10-1	TRBD1	once	CASTGTGVFQADTQYF	TGCGCCAGCACCGGGACAGGGGTTTTCCAGGCGGATACGCAGTATTTT
TRBJ2-7	TRBV7-2	TRBD2	NA	CASSLITSGYEQYF	TGTGCCAGCAGCTTAATAACTAGCGGCTACGAGCAGTACTTC
TRBJ2-7	TRBV11-2	TRBD1	NA	CASSLAGQGRYEQYF	TGTGCCAGCAGCTTAGCGGGACAGGGGAGATACGAGCAGTACTTC
TRBJ2-7	TRBV7-8	TRBD2	NA	CASTGTSGRIEQYF	TGTGCCAGCACCGGGACTAGCGGGAGAATCGAGCAGTACTTC
TRBJ2-3	TRBV11-2	NA	NA	CASSLESAWLTDTQYF	TGTGCCAGCAGCTTAGAAAGCGCCTGGCTCACAGATACGCAGTATTTT
TRBJ1-2	TRBV7-9	NA	NA	CASSLVGGVNYGYTF	TGTGCCAGCAGCTTAGTCGGGGGGGTCAACTATGGCTACACCTTC
TRBJ1-1	TRBV4-3	NA	NA	CASSQEGRTMNTEAFF	TGCGCCAGCAGCCAAGAGGGTAGGACCATGAACACTGAAGCTTTCTTT
TRBJ1-5	TRBV19	NA	NA	CASSIRPNQPQHF	TGTGCCAGTAGTATAAGGCCCAATCAGCCCCAGCATTTT
TRBJ2-1	TRBV29-1	TRBD2	once	CSVEPGLAGSERDNEQFF	TGCAGCGTTGAGCCGGGACTAGCGGGAAGCGAACGAGACAATGAGCAGTTCTTC
TRBJ2-2	TRBV4-1	TRBD2	NA	CASSPQGGTSGRQGELFF	TGCGCCAGCAGCCCCCAGGGAGGGACTAGCGGACGCCAAGGGGAGCTGTTTTTT
TRBJ1-1	TRBV7-9	NA	NA	CASSKYEQEPRAFF	TGTGCCAGCAGCAAATACGAACAGGAACCTCGGGCTTTCTTT